One sample yielded the 9 T cell receptor beta chains listed below, sequenced in a study of blood T cell repertoires in COVID-19. Generated by immunoSEQ multiplex PCR, the TCRdb table keeps only in-frame clones and is missing some. Among more than 45,000 clones listed, roughly 89% were seen once. Material: peripheral blood. Source of these receptors: an older man with active COVID-19.

V gene TRBV4-1 combines with J gene TRBJ2-7; TRBD2 agrees at 11 bases. Unmatched junction bases numbered 19, after V lost 0 bases and J lost 6 bases. There are 20 residues in the CDR3. Germline CDR1 reads MGHRA; CDR2 reads YSYEKL. Here the CDR3 reads CASSQERWSSGGQRDGEQYF. DNA for the CDR3: TGCGCCAGCAGCCAAGAACGGTGGTCTAGCGGGGGGCAACGGGATGGCGAGCAGTACTTC.

This chain connects TRBV30 to TRBJ2-7; 11 bases match TRBD2. Losses at the gene ends were 4 bases for V and 2 bases for J; bases not matched to a gene: 1. The germline V gene has CDR1 GTSNPN and CDR2 SVGIG (reference sequence). This CDR3 has 13 amino acids. In DNA, the CDR3 is TGTGCCTGGAATAGCGGGGGGGCCTACGAGCAGTACTTC. It codes for CAWNSGGAYEQYF.

The V gene is TRBV5-1, the J gene TRBJ1-3; no clear D gene. The CDR3 has 16 amino acids. Germline loops: CDR1 SGHRS, CDR2 YFSETQ. The V and J ends lost 0 bases and 0 bases respectively, with 10 bases between them. CDR3 loop: CASSLGNSFSGNTIYF. The DNA for the CDR3 is TGCGCCAGCAGCTTGGGTAACAGCTTCTCTGGAAACACCATATATTTT.

The genes are TRBV5-4 and TRBJ2-1; perhaps TRBD1 as D (5 bases). V lost 0 bases and J 3 bases, leaving 7 bases between the germline ends. This CDR3 comprises 14 residues. The germline gives CDR1 SGHNT, CDR2 YYREEE (reference sequence). The CDR3 DNA is TGTGCCAGCAGCTTGGTGGGGCACTACAATGAGCAGTTCTTC. Residues: CASSLVGHYNEQFF.

This clone was observed a single time. V usage is TRBV29-1 and J usage is TRBJ2-7; weak D call: TRBD1 (6 bases). V lost 7 bases, J lost 6 bases, and 16 bases lay in between. CDR1 is SQVTM and CDR2 is ANQGSEA in the germline V gene. This CDR3 has 12 amino acids. CDR3 nucleotide sequence: TGCAGCGCTTCCCGGGACACAGGCGAGCAGTACTTC. Amino acids: CSASRDTGEQYF.

The chain has TRBV19 and TRBJ1-1; tentatively, D is TRBD1 (5 bases). The CDR3 totals 13 residues. Deletions cut 4 bases from V and 5 bases from J, with 11 bases between. Germline loops: CDR1 LNHDA, CDR2 SQIVND (reference sequence). CDR3 DNA: TGTGCCAGTAGTACGAATACAGGAACTGAAGCTTTCTTT. It is translated as CASSTNTGTEAFF.

The chain is built from TRBV30 and TRBJ1-1; D unresolved. This CDR3 has 13 residues. The germline V gene has CDR1 GTSNPN and CDR2 SVGIG (reference sequence). V shed 0 bases and J shed 1 base, with 6 bases lying between them. CDR3 sequence (DNA): TGTGCCTGGAGTGTTCAGGAGAACACTGAAGCTTTCTTT. Protein: CAWSVQENTEAFF. Variable domain in full (rest from reference TRBV30 and TRBJ1-1): SQTIHQWPATLVQPVGSPLSLECTVEGTSNPNLYWYRQAAGRGLQLLFYSVGIGQISSEVPQNLSASRPQDRQFILSSKKLLLSDSGFYLCAWSVQENTEAFFGQGTRLTVV.

This chain uses TRBV7-2 with TRBJ2-6; 7 nucleotides match TRBD2. V was pared by 7 bases and J by 2 bases, with 5 bases of the junction left unmatched. This CDR3 contains 15 residues. The germline V gene has CDR1 SGHTA and CDR2 FQGNSA. DNA of the CDR3: TGTGCCAGCACCCCAGGGAGGGCTGGGGCCAACGTCCTGACTTTC. Its translation: CASTPGRAGANVLTF.

This clone was observed a single time. V usage is TRBV10-3 and J usage is TRBJ2-2, with D perhaps matching TRBD1 (6 bases). V was shortened by 6 bases and J by 1 base, with 9 bases between the two germline ends. The CDR3 sequence is 14 residues long. CDR1 is ENHRY and CDR2 is SYGVKD in the germline V gene. For the CDR3, the DNA is TGTGCCATCAGGGGGGCTGGGAACACCGGGGAGCTGTTTTTT. This encodes CAIRGAGNTGELFF.